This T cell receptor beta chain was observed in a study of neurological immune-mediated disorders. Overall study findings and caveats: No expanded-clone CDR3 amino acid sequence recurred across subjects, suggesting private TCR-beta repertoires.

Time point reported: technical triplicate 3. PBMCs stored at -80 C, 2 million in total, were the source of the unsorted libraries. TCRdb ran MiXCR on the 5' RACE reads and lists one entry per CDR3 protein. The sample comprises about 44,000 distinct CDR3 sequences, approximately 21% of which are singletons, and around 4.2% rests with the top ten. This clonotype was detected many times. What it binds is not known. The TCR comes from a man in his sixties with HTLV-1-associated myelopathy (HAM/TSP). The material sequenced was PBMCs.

The CDR3 sequence is CAISEPGLAPEQYF. For the CDR3, the DNA is TGTGCCATCAGTGAACCGGGACTAGCACCCGAGCAGTACTTC. The V call is TRBV10-3, the J call TRBJ2-7, with TRBD2 identical over 9 bases. The CDR3 has 14 amino acids. After removal of 3 bases from V and 6 bases from J, the junction contained 6 bases not matched to a gene. Per the germline V gene, CDR1 is ENHRY and CDR2 is SYGVKD.